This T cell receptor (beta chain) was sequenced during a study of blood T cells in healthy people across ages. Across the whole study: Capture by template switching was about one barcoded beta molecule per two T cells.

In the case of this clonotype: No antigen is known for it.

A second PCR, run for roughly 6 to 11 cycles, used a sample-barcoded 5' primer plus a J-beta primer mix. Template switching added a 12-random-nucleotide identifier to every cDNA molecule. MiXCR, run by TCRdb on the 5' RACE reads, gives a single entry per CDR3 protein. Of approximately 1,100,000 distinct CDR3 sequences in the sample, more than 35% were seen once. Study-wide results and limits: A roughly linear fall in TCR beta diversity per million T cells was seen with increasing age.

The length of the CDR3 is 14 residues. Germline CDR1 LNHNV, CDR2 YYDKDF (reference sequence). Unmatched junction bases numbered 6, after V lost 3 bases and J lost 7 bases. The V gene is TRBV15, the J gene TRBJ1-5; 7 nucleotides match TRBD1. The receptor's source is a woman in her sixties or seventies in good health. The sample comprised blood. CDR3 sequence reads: CATSRGIQGQPQHF. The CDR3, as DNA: TGTGCCACCAGCAGGGGAATACAGGGGCAGCCCCAGCATTTT.